These 3 T cell receptor beta chains share one sample of origin, sequenced in a study of blood T cell repertoires in COVID-19. TCRdb's copy holds only in-frame clones and misses some; the assay was immunoSEQ multiplex PCR. The sample holds some 320,000 clones, roughly 88% seen once. The sequenced sample consisted of peripheral blood. The receptors stem from a woman aged 25 to 39 who had recovered from COVID-19.

There are a few counts of this clone. The rearrangement joins TRBV11-3 to TRBJ2-7; TRBD2 aligns across 7 bases. J lost 5 bases, V lost 1 base, and 11 bases had no gene match. The CDR3 loop spans 16 amino acids. Germline V gene lookup returns CDR1 SGHNT and CDR2 YENEEA. Here the CDR3 reads CASSLGKRGVHHEQYF. The CDR3 DNA reads TGTGCCAGCAGCTTAGGGAAGCGGGGAGTTCACCACGAGCAGTACTTC.

The V call is TRBV9, the J call TRBJ1-1, with TRBD1 identical over 7 bases. CDR3 size: 14 residues. V was pared by 4 bases and J by 3 bases, with 6 bases of the junction left unmatched. From germline, CDR1 is SGDLS and CDR2 YYNGEE. In nucleotides, the CDR3 is TGTGCCAGCAGCATTGAGGGGGCGGACACTGAAGCTTTCTTT. Translated: CASSIEGADTEAFF.

The rearrangement joins TRBV6-6 to TRBJ2-1; D perhaps matches TRBD2 (7 bases). The V and J ends lost 5 bases and 3 bases respectively, with 14 bases between them. The CDR3 has 15 amino acids. Germline loops: CDR1 MNHNY, CDR2 SVGAGI (reference sequence). In DNA form, the CDR3 reads TGTGCCAGCAGTGACGAGGGGGGGCTCTACAATGAGCAGTTCTTC. Its protein product is CASSDEGGLYNEQFF.